This T cell receptor (beta chain) was obtained from a study of memory CD4+ T cells and cytomegalovirus serostatus. General observations from the study: A US-trained random forest predicted CMV serostatus with median AUC 0.91. The CMV-associated TCR signature appears largely within the CD4+ memory repertoire.

Methods used by the authors: After removing out-of-frame reads, around 2,100,000 distinct TCRbeta sequences remained. The protocol was immunoSEQ multiplex PCR, while the TCRdb copy is restricted to in-frame clones and leaves out a portion. The V and J calls and the clone size are those of that table, but D and trimming were determined from the DNA. In the table there are around 54,000 clones, roughly three quarters of which are singletons. A remark on this clone: The antigen is not known.

Single viable CD3+CD4+CD8-CD45RO+ cells were sorted as the memory CD4+ T cells. Total CD4+ T cells were enriched by CD4 positive selection. The germline V gene encodes CDR1 MDHEN and CDR2 SYDVKM. CDR3 length equals 16 residues. The trim removed 1 base at V and 5 bases at J, leaving 8 bases unmatched. The sequenced material came from memory CD4+ T cells from blood. This clonotype originated in an adult in good health and CMV-seronegative. The V and J genes are TRBV28 and TRBJ1-2; 9 bases match TRBD1. CDR3 bases: TGTGCCAGCAGTTTATTAGGGACAGGGATCTCGTATGGCTACACCTTC. Residues: CASSLLGTGISYGYTF.